This TCR beta chain comes out of a study of beta chain features in type 1 diabetes. The entirety of the isolated RNA underwent reverse transcription, so expressed TCRB transcripts were sequenced. Profiled with immunoSEQ multiplex PCR; TCRdb holds only in-frame clones, not every one. Of fewer than 900,000 clones listed, roughly 15% were seen once; the top ten hold roughly 0.025%. Between the trimmed V and J ends, which lost 3 bases and 6 bases, there was a span of 19 bases. In germline, CDR1 is SGHAT, CDR2 FQNNGV. The CDR3 has 16 residues. This clone was detected only a few times. The TCR originated in a woman under 30 in good health. This chain connects TRBV11-2 to TRBJ2-3; D perhaps matches TRBD1 (5 bases). Sequencing was carried out using naive CD4+ T cells from blood. DNA for the CDR3: TGTGCCAGCAGCTTCCGAAGGGATGGGGCCTTTGATACGCAGTATTTT. Its translation: CASSFRRDGAFDTQYF.